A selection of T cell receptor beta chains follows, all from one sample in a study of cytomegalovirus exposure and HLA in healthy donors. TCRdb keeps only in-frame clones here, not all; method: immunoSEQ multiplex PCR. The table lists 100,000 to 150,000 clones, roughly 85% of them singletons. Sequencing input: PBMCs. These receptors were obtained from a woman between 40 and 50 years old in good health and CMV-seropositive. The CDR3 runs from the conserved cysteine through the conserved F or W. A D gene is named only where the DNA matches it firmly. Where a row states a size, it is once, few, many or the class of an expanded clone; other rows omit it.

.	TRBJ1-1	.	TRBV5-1	CASSFGDLNTEAFF	TGCGCCAGCAGCTTCGGAGATTTGAACACTGAAGCTTTCTTT
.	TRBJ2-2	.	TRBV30	CASESTMGGGNTGELFF	TGTGCCTCCGAAAGTACTATGGGGGGTGGGAACACCGGGGAGCTGTTTTTT
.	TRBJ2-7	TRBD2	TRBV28	CASRTSGSYEQYF	TGTGCCAGCCGGACTAGCGGGAGTTACGAGCAGTACTTC
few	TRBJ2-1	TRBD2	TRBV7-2	CASSPSGSSGIWNEQFF	TGTGCCAGCAGCCCCTCCGGTAGTAGCGGGATATGGAATGAGCAGTTCTTC
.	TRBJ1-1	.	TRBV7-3	CASSLVPPGLNTEAFF	TGTGCCAGCAGCTTAGTTCCCCCAGGGTTGAACACTGAAGCTTTCTTT
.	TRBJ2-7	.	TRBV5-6	CASSLVRAPLPWEQYF	TGTGCCAGCAGCTTGGTGAGGGCTCCCCTCCCGTGGGAGCAGTACTTC
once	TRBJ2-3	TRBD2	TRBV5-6	CASSYNLAGAGTDTQYF	TGTGCCAGCAGCTATAACCTAGCGGGAGCTGGCACAGATACGCAGTATTTT
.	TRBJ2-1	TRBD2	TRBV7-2	CASSSKPSGPGHEQFF	TGTGCCAGCAGCTCGAAGCCTAGCGGGCCTGGGCATGAGCAGTTCTTC
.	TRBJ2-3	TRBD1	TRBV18	CASSPPGQGLDTQYF	TGTGCCAGCTCACCACCTGGACAGGGCTTGGATACGCAGTATTTT
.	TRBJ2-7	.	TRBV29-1	CSVEASGETYF	TGCAGCGTTGAAGCCTCGGGGGAGACCTACTTC
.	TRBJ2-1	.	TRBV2	CASRVAGWSNEQFF	TGTGCCAGCAGAGTGGCGGGATGGAGCAATGAGCAGTTCTTC
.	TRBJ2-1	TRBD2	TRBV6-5	CASSTTSGPYNEQFF	TGTGCCAGCAGTACCACTAGCGGGCCCTACAATGAGCAGTTCTTC
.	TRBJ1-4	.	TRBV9	CASSAATGLATNEKLFF	TGTGCCAGCAGCGCCGCAACGGGACTTGCAACTAATGAAAAACTGTTTTTT
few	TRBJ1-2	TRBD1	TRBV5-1	CASSPPGQGAGGYTF	TGCGCCAGCAGCCCCCCGGGGCAGGGGGCGGGAGGCTACACCTTC
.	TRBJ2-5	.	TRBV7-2	CASSRRISGTNQETQYF	TGTGCCAGCAGCCGTCGGATCTCCGGGACAAACCAAGAGACCCAGTACTTC
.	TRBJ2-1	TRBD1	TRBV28	CASCTGGSSYNEQFF	TGTGCCAGCTGCACAGGGGGTAGCTCCTACAATGAGCAGTTCTTC
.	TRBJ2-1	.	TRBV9	CASSQGHTTDNEQFF	TGTGCCAGCAGCCAGGGACATACCACCGACAATGAGCAGTTCTTC
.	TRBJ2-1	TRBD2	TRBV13	CASSFTAVTAGGNEQFF	TGTGCCAGCAGCTTCACCGCCGTGACAGCGGGAGGCAATGAGCAGTTCTTC
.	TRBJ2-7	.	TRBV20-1	CSASSGEEGFF	TGCAGTGCTAGTTCGGGGGAGGAAGGGTTTTTC
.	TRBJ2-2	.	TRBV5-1	CASSLDSPFGELFF	TGCGCCAGCAGCCTGGACAGTCCGTTTGGGGAGCTGTTTTTT
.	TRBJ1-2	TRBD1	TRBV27	CASSSRDRGLYGYTF	TGTGCCAGCAGTTCCAGGGACAGGGGGCTCTATGGCTACACCTTC